This is a list of T cell receptor beta chains from one sample in a study of control samples from healthy donors and cancer patients. Clones were read by immunoSEQ multiplex PCR, and TCRdb kept only the in-frame ones, dropping some. This sample yields about 98,000 clones, of which roughly 86% are seen a single time; roughly 2% belongs to the top ten. Sample: blood. These receptors originate from a man aged 55 to 69 in good health. CDR3s include the opening cysteine and the closing phenylalanine or tryptophan. The D gene is left open where the match is weak. Not every row has a clone size; where given, it reads once, few, many or a size class.

.	16	TRBV24-1	TRBJ2-5	TRBD2	TGTGCCACCAGTGACCAACTAGCGGGTAATGAAGAGACCCAGTACTTC	CATSDQLAGNEETQYF
.	14	TRBV2	TRBJ2-4	.	TGTGCCAGCAGTACCCGGGGCACCTTAAACATTCAGTACTTC	CASSTRGTLNIQYF
.	16	TRBV29-1	TRBJ2-1	TRBD2	TGCAGCGTTTTCACCTTAGCGGGAGTGTCGGAAAATGAGCAGTTCTTC	CSVFTLAGVSENEQFF
.	14	TRBV7-9	TRBJ1-2	.	TGTGCCAGCAGCTTACGGGGGATCTCTATAGGCTACACCTTC	CASSLRGISIGYTF
.	14	TRBV6-1	TRBJ1-2	TRBD1	TGTGCCAGCAGTGAGGGACAGCCCGCGGGGGGCTACACCTTC	CASSEGQPAGGYTF
.	12	TRBV5-8	TRBJ2-3	.	TGTGCCAGCAGCTATGAAATGAGTACGCAGTATTTT	CASSYEMSTQYF
.	17	TRBV11-3	TRBJ2-6	.	TGTGCCAGCAGCTTGGGGGCAGGGATTTCTGGGGCCAACGTCCTGACTTTC	CASSLGAGISGANVLTF
.	14	TRBV6-2/TRBV6-3	TRBJ2-1	.	TGTGCCAGCAGTTGGTCCCTAGTGAACAATGAGCAGTTCTTC	CASSWSLVNNEQFF
.	15	TRBV15	TRBJ2-7	TRBD1	TGTGCCACCAGCCCGACAGGGGACAACTCCTACGAGCAGTACTTC	CATSPTGDNSYEQYF
.	17	TRBV18	TRBJ2-7	TRBD1	TGTGCCAGCTCACTGACCCAAGACAGGGCCCTGATCTACGAGCAGTACTTC	CASSLTQDRALIYEQYF
.	13	TRBV25-1	TRBJ1-1	.	TGTGCCAGCAGTGAAGGGGTGAACACTGAAGCTTTCTTT	CASSEGVNTEAFF
.	15	TRBV18	TRBJ2-6	.	TGTGCCAGCTCACCATTGGACTCTGGGGCCAACGTCCTGACTTTC	CASSPLDSGANVLTF
many	16	TRBV19	TRBJ2-7	.	TGTGCCAGTAGTGCGTCCGGGACAAGGGTCCCTTACGAGCAGTACTTC	CASSASGTRVPYEQYF
.	13	TRBV18	TRBJ2-3	.	TGTGCCAGCTCCTTCAGCGCAGCAGATACGCAGTATTTT	CASSFSAADTQYF
.	16	TRBV2	TRBJ1-2	.	TGTGCCAGCAGTGAAGGATCTGCAGGACCGGGCTATGGCTACACCTTC	CASSEGSAGPGYGYTF
.	15	TRBV6-1	TRBJ2-3	TRBD2	TGTGCCAGCAGTGAACTAGCGGGGGGGCCAGATACGCAGTATTTT	CASSELAGGPDTQYF
.	14	TRBV7-8	TRBJ2-5	TRBD2	TGTGCCAGCAACCTTAGCGGGGGGCAAGAGACCCAGTACTTC	CASNLSGGQETQYF
.	15	TRBV11-1	TRBJ2-3	TRBD1	TGTGCCAGCAGCTTCCGGGACAGGGGGCTAGATACGCAGTATTTT	CASSFRDRGLDTQYF
.	16	TRBV5-1	TRBJ2-4	.	TGCGCCAGCAGCTTGGGGTTGCGGCTAGCCAAAAACATTCAGTACTTC	CASSLGLRLAKNIQYF
once	16	TRBV7-2	TRBJ2-4	TRBD2	TGTGCCAGCAGCCCGAGACTAGCGGGAGCCAAAAACATTCAGTACTTC	CASSPRLAGAKNIQYF
few	13	TRBV11-2	TRBJ1-4	TRBD1	TGTGCCAGCAGACCACAGGGGAATGAAAAACTGTTTTTT	CASRPQGNEKLFF
.	15	TRBV11-2	TRBJ1-5	.	TGTGCCAGCAGCTTAGGGGCAGGGTTAGACCAGCCCCAGCATTTT	CASSLGAGLDQPQHF
.	12	TRBV5-1	TRBJ2-2	.	TGCGCCAGCAGCTGGGGAGAAAAGGAGCTGTTTTTT	CASSWGEKELFF
.	16	TRBV11-3	TRBJ2-2	TRBD1	TGTGCCAGCAGCTTAGCCCGACAGGGGGGCACCGGGGAGCTGTTTTTT	CASSLARQGGTGELFF
.	13	TRBV21-1	TRBJ1-4	.	TGTGCCAGCAGCAATCGTGGGTATGAAAAACTGTTTTTT	CASSNRGYEKLFF
.	15	TRBV6-6	TRBJ2-5	.	TGTGCCAGCAGGTCTTTAGATCGAGTCCAAGAGACCCAGTACTTC	CASRSLDRVQETQYF
.	11	TRBV30	TRBJ2-7	.	TGTGCCTGGAGTCCGGGATCCCCCCAGTACTTC	CAWSPGSPQYF
once	15	TRBV6-4	TRBJ2-3	.	TGTGCCAGCAGTGTTGAGGACGCATCCACAGATACGCAGTATTTT	CASSVEDASTDTQYF
.	15	TRBV7-9	TRBJ2-1	.	TGTGCCAGCAGGCCGATAAGCAGCTCCTACAATGAGCAGTTCTTC	CASRPISSSYNEQFF
.	12	TRBV29-1	TRBJ2-1	TRBD2	TGCAGCGTAGCGGGAGCGGGTGATGAGCAGTTCTTC	CSVAGAGDEQFF
few	15	TRBV9	TRBJ1-4	.	TGTGCCAGCAGCGTAGCCGGGAGGGAGAATGAAAAACTGTTTTTT	CASSVAGRENEKLFF
.	16	TRBV9	TRBJ1-4	.	TGTGCCAGCAGCGTAGCGGCAGGGGAGTCTGGTGAAAAACTGTTTTTT	CASSVAAGESGEKLFF
.	13	TRBV14	TRBJ1-1	.	TGTGCCAGCAGCCAATGGGGTAACACTGAAGCTTTCTTT	CASSQWGNTEAFF
.	17	TRBV5-6	TRBJ2-1	TRBD1	TGTGCCAGCAGCTTGCTGTCTGGGACAGGGGTTATCAATGAGCAGTTCTTC	CASSLLSGTGVINEQFF
.	13	TRBV9	TRBJ2-7	.	TGTGCCAGCAGCTTCGGACCGACCTACGAGCAGTACTTC	CASSFGPTYEQYF
.	17	TRBV19	TRBJ2-1	TRBD2	TGTGCCAGTAGTATTACCCCTCTAGCGGGAAGAGAAAATGGGCAGTTCTTC	CASSITPLAGRENGQFF
few	15	TRBV30	TRBJ2-5	TRBD2	TGTGCCTGGAGTGTAGGGACTAGCGTAGGGGAGACCCAGTACTTC	CAWSVGTSVGETQYF
.	11	TRBV9	TRBJ1-2	.	TGTGCCACCTCGAAGGGGGATGGCTACACCTTC	CATSKGDGYTF
.	15	TRBV30	TRBJ1-3	TRBD1	TGTGCCTGGAGTGTAAACAGGGGGCCTGGAAACACCATATATTTT	CAWSVNRGPGNTIYF
.	15	TRBV19	TRBJ2-2	.	TGTGCCAGTAGTATAAGAGGGGGGCGTACCGGGGAGCTGTTTTTT	CASSIRGGRTGELFF
.	16	TRBV2	TRBJ1-3	TRBD1	TGTGCCAGCAGTGAAGGACAGGGTAACTCTGGAAACACCATATATTTT	CASSEGQGNSGNTIYF
.	11	TRBV5-1	TRBJ2-7	.	TGCGCCAGCAGCGATTCCTACGAGCAGTACTTC	CASSDSYEQYF
.	14	TRBV24-1	TRBJ2-3	.	TGTGCCACCAGTGATAGGGAAGGCACAGATACGCAGTATTTT	CATSDREGTDTQYF
.	16	TRBV3-1/TRBV3-2	TRBJ2-2	TRBD1	TGTGCCAGCAGCCAACAAGGACAGGGGGTCAGCGGGGAGCTGTTTTTT	CASSQQGQGVSGELFF
.	16	TRBV11-1	TRBJ2-3	TRBD1	TGTGCCAGCAGCTTTCAAACAGGGGGCGCGGCAGATACGCAGTATTTT	CASSFQTGGAADTQYF
.	16	TRBV11-1	TRBJ2-7	TRBD1	TGTGCCAGCAGCTATAACCGGGACAGGGGCTTTTACGAGCAGTACTTC	CASSYNRDRGFYEQYF
.	16	TRBV5-1	TRBJ2-6	.	TGCGCCAGCAGCTCGGAGCCGAACTCTGGGGCCAACGTCCTGACTTTC	CASSSEPNSGANVLTF
.	14	TRBV18	TRBJ2-5	.	TGTGCCAGCTCACCACAGGTTCCTAAAGAGACCCAGTACTTC	CASSPQVPKETQYF
few	13	TRBV5-6	TRBJ2-5	.	TGTGCCAGCACCCACAGGGACCGGGAGACCCAGTACTTC	CASTHRDRETQYF
once	13	TRBV3-1/TRBV3-2	TRBJ1-4	.	TGTGCCAGCAGCCGCCAGGGTAATGAAAAACTGTTTTTT	CASSRQGNEKLFF